This T cell receptor beta chain was documented in a study of blood T cell repertoires in COVID-19. The V gene end was trimmed by 1 base and the J gene end by 1 base; junction bases not matched to a gene: 4. Germline V gene sequence: CDR1 KGHDR, CDR2 SFDVKD. The CDR3 runs to 16 residues. Participants were aged roughly 18 to 90 years, lived in over 20 US areas, and enrolled virtually. Cohort placement rested on clinical history that participants reported themselves. The repertoire was sequenced with immunoSEQ multiplex PCR; TCRdb's copy has only in-frame clones and lacks some. The sample consists of fewer than 350,000 clones, roughly 90% of them appearing once.

This TCR was sampled from a man aged 40-50 years who had been exposed to COVID-19. V gene TRBV24-1 combines with J gene TRBJ2-3, with TRBD2 matching 7 bases. The material sequenced was PBMCs or T cells enriched from blood (not recorded which). The CDR3 DNA reads TGTGCCACCAGTGATTTTCGGCTAGCGGGCACAGATACGCAGTATTTT. Amino acid sequence: CATSDFRLAGTDTQYF.